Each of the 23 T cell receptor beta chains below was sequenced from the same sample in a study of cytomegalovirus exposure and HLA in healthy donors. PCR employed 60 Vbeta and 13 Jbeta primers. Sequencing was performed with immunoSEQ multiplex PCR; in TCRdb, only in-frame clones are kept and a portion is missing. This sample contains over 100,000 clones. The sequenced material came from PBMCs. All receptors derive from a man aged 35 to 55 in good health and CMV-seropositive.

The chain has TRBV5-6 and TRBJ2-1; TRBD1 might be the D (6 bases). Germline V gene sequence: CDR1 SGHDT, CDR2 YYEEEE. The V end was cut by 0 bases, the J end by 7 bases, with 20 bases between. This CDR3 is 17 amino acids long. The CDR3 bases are TGTGCCAGCAGCTTGGGGTTGCAGGGGATACTTAGAAATGAGCAGTTCTTC. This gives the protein CASSLGLQGILRNEQFF.

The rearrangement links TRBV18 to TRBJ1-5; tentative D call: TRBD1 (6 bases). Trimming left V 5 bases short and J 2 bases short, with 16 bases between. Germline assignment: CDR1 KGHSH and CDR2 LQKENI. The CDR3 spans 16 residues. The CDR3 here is CASSASWSGGNQPQHF. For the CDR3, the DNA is TGTGCCAGCTCAGCTTCGTGGTCAGGGGGCAATCAGCCCCAGCATTTT.

The CDR3 DNA follows: TGCAGCGTTGACAGGGGGAACACTGAAGCTTTCTTT. Amino acid sequence: CSVDRGNTEAFF. The V gene is TRBV29-1, the J gene TRBJ1-1, with D possibly matching TRBD1 (6 bases). Trimming took off 3 bases at V and 1 base at J, with 6 bases between the two ends. Germline CDR1 and CDR2: SQVTM and ANQGSEA. The length of the CDR3 is 12 residues.

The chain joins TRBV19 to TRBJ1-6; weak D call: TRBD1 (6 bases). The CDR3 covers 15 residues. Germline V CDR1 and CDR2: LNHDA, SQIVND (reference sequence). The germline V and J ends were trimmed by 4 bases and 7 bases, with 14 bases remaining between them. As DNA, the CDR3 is TGTGCCAGTAGTAGAGGACAGTGGACGAATTCACCCCTCCACTTT. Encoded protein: CASSRGQWTNSPLHF.

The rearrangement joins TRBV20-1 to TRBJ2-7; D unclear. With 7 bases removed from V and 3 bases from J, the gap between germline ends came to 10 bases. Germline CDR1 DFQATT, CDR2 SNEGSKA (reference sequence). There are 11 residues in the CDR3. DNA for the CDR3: TGCAGTGGAACTGTTAACTACGAGCAGTACTTC. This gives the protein CSGTVNYEQYF.

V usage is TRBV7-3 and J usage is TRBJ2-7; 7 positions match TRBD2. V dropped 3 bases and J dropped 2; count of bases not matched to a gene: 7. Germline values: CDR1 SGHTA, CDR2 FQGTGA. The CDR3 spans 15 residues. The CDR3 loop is CASSLGGNGPYEQYF. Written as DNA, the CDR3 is TGTGCCAGCAGCTTGGGAGGGAACGGGCCCTACGAGCAGTACTTC.

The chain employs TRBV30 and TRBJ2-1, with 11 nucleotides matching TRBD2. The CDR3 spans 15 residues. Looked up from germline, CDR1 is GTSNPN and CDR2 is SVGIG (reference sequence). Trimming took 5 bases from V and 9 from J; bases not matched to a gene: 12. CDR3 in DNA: TGTGCCTGGCCCAACCCGACTAGCGGGATGGGTGAGCAGTTCTTC. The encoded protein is CAWPNPTSGMGEQFF.

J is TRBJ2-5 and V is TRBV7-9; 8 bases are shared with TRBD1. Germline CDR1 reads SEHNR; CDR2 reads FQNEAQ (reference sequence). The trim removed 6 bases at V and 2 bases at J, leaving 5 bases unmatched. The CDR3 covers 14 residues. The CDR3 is CASRRTGGQETQYF. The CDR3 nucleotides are TGTGCCAGCAGGCGTACAGGGGGGCAAGAGACCCAGTACTTC. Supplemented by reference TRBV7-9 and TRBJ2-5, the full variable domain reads DTGVSQNPRHKITKRGQNVTFRCDPISEHNRLYWYRQTLGQGPEFLTYFQNEAQLEKSRLLSDRFSAERPKGSFSTLEIQRTEQGDSAMYLCASRRTGGQETQYFGPGTRLLVL.

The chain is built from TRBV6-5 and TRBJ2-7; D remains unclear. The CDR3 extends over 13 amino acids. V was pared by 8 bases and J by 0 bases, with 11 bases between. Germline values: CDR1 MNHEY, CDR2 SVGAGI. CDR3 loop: CASRDKDSYEQYF. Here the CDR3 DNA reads TGTGCCAGCCGTGACAAAGACTCCTACGAGCAGTACTTC.

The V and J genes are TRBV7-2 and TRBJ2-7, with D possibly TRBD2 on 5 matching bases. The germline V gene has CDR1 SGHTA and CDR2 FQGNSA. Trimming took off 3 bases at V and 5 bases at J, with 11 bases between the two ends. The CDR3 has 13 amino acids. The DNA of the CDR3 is TGTGCCAGCAGCTTGGACCACGGGAACGAGCAGTACTTC. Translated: CASSLDHGNEQYF.

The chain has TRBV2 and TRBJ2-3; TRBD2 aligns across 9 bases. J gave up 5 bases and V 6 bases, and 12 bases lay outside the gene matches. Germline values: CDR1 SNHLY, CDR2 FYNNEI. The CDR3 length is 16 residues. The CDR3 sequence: CASRDPTSGGLDTQYF. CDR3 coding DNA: TGTGCCAGCAGGGACCCGACTAGCGGAGGGTTAGATACGCAGTATTTT.

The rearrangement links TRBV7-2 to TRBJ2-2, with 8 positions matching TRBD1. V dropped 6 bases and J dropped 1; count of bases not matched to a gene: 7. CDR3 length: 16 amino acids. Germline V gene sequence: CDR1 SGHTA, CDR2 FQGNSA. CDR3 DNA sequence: TGTGCCAGCAGTTTTCTGGGGACAGGGAACACCGGGGAGCTGTTTTTT. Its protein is CASSFLGTGNTGELFF.

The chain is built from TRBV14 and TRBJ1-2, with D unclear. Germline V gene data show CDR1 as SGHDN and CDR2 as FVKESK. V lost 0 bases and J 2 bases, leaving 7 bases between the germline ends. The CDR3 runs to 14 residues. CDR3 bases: TGTGCCAGCAGCCAAGATCGCGGGAACTATGGCTACACCTTC. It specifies CASSQDRGNYGYTF.

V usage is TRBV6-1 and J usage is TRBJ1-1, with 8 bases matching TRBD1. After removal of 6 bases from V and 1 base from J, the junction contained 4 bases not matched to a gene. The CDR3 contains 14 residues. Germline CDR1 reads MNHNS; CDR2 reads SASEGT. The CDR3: CASRSGTGNTEAFF. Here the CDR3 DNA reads TGTGCCAGCAGGTCCGGGACAGGGAACACTGAAGCTTTCTTT.

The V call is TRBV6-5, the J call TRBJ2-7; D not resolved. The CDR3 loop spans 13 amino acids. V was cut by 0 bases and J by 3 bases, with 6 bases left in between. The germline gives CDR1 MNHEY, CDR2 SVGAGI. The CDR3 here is CASSYSTSYEQYF. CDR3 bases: TGTGCCAGCAGTTACTCGACAAGCTACGAGCAGTACTTC.

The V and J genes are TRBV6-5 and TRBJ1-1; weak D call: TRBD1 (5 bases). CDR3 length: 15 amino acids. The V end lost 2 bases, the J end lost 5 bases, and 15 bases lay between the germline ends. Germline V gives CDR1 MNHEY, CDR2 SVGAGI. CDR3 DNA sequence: TGTGCCAGCAGTTACCAGATTCGGAGGGGAACTGAAGCTTTCTTT. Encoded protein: CASSYQIRRGTEAFF.

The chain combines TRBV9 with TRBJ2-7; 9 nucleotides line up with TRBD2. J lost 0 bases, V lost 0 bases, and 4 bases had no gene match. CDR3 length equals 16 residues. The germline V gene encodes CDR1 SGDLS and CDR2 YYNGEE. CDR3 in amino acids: CASSVAPTSGSYEQYF. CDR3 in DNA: TGTGCCAGCAGCGTAGCCCCGACTAGCGGCTCCTACGAGCAGTACTTC.

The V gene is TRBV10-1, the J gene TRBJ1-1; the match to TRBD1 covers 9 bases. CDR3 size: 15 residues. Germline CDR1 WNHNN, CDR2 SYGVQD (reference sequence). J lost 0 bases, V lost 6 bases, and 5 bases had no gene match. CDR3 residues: CASSLDRGVNTEAFF. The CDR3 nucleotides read TGCGCCAGCAGCCTGGACAGGGGCGTGAACACTGAAGCTTTCTTT.

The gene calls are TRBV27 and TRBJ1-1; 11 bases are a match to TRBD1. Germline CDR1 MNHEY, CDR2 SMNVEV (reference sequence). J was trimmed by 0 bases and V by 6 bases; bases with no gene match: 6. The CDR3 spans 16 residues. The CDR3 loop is CASRLDRGPMNTEAFF. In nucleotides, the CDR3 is TGTGCCAGCAGGTTGGACAGGGGGCCCATGAACACTGAAGCTTTCTTT.

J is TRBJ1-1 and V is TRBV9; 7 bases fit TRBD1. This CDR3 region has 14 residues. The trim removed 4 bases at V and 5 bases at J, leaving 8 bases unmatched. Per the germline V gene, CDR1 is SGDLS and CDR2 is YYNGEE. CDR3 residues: CASSISQGVTEAFF. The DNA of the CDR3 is TGTGCCAGCAGCATAAGTCAGGGGGTTACTGAAGCTTTCTTT.

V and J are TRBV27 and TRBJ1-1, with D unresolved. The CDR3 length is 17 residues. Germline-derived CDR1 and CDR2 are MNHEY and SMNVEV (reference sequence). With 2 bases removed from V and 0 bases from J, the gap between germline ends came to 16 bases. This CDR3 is CASSLTPAGRLNTEAFF. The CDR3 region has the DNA TGTGCCAGCAGTTTAACCCCCGCGGGCAGGCTGAACACTGAAGCTTTCTTT.

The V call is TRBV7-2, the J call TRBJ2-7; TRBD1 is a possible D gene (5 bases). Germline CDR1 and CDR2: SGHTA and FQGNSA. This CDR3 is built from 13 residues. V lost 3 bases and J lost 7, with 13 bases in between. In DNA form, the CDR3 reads TGTGCCAGCAGCTTGATAGGGGCTGGGGAGCAGTACTTC. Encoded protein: CASSLIGAGEQYF.

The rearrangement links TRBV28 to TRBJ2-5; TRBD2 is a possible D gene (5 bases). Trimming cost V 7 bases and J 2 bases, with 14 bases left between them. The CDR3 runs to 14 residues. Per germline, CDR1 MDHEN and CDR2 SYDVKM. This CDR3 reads CASTSPGWQETQYF. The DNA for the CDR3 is TGTGCCAGCACTAGCCCGGGGTGGCAAGAGACCCAGTACTTC.